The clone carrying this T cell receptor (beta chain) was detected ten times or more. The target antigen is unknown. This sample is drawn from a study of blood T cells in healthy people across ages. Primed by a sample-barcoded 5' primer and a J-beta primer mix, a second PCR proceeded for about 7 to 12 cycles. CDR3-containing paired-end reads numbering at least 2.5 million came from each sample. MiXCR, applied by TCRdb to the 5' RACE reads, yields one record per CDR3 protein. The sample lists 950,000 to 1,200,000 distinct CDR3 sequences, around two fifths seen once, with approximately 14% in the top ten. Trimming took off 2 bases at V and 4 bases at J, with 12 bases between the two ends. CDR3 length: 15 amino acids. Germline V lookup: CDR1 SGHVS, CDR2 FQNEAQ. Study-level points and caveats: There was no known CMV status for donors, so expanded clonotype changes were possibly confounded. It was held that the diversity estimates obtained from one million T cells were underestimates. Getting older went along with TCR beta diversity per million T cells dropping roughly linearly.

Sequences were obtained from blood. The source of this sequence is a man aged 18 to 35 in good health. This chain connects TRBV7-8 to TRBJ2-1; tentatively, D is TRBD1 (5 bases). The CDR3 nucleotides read TGTGCCAGCAGCTTACCCCTAGACAGATACAATGAGCAGTTCTTC. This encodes CASSLPLDRYNEQFF.